A selection of T cell receptor beta chains follows, all from one sample in a study of blood T cell repertoires in COVID-19. The method was immunoSEQ multiplex PCR; TCRdb's version includes in-frame clones alone and lacks a portion of them. In the table there are under 200,000 clones, more than 75% of which are singletons. Sequenced sample: peripheral blood. The receptor set was obtained from a woman aged 60-75 years with COVID-19, enrolled during active disease. CDR3s include the opening cysteine and the closing phenylalanine or tryptophan. The order of the fields is D gene, CDR3 length, clone size, J gene, V gene, CDR3 DNA, CDR3 protein. The D gene is left open where the match is weak. The listing skips clone size in some rows; elsewhere it reads once, few, many or a size class.

TRBD1,15,-,TRBJ1-5,TRBV19,TGTGCCAGTAGCCCACCCCCCCAGGGGGTAGAGCCCCAGCATTTT,CASSPPPQGVEPQHF
-,16,-,TRBJ2-1,TRBV6-2/TRBV6-3,TGTGCCAGCAGCCCTCCCCCCCGGCGGGGCTACAATGAGCAGTTCTTC,CASSPPPRRGYNEQFF
TRBD2,12,-,TRBJ2-3,TRBV19,TGTGCCAGTAGTGGGGACTACGATACGCAGTATTTT,CASSGDYDTQYF
TRBD2,13,many,TRBJ2-7,TRBV5-6,TGTGCCAGCAGCTTGGAACTAGCGGGTACGCAGTACTTC,CASSLELAGTQYF
-,13,few,TRBJ1-1,TRBV12-3/TRBV12-4,TGTGCCAGCAGTTTCGGAGAGGACACTGAAGCTTTCTTT,CASSFGEDTEAFF
-,15,-,TRBJ1-5,TRBV11-2,TGTGCCAGCAGCTTAGGGGAAGTGGGGAGTCAGCCCCAGCATTTT,CASSLGEVGSQPQHF
TRBD1,15,-,TRBJ2-3,TRBV27,TGTGCCAGCAGACTAAAGGGGGCATCTCAAGATACGCAGTATTTT,CASRLKGASQDTQYF
-,14,many,TRBJ2-1,TRBV6-5,TGTGCCAGCAGCATGGACGACAGGTACAATGAGCAGTTCTTC,CASSMDDRYNEQFF
-,15,-,TRBJ2-7,TRBV18,TGTGCCAGCTCACCACCGATCGGGGGGCGCGAAGAGCAGTACTTC,CASSPPIGGREEQYF
TRBD2,14,-,TRBJ2-7,TRBV6-5,TGTGCCAGCAGTACTAGCGGGAGGTTCGGTGAGCAGTACTTC,CASSTSGRFGEQYF
TRBD1,15,-,TRBJ2-7,TRBV9,TGTGCCAGCAGCGTTTCCCTCGGGGACAGCTACGAGCAGTACTTC,CASSVSLGDSYEQYF
TRBD1,15,once,TRBJ2-3,TRBV2,TGTGCCAGCAGTCACGACAGGGATGGCACAGATACGCAGTATTTT,CASSHDRDGTDTQYF
-,15,-,TRBJ2-2,TRBV19,TGTGCCAGTAGTAGCGGGCGAAGGGACACCGGGGAGCTGTTTTTT,CASSSGRRDTGELFF
TRBD2,15,-,TRBJ2-1,TRBV5-1,TGCGCCAGCAGCCCCCGGGATAGCGGGGCCAATGAGCAGTTCTTC,CASSPRDSGANEQFF
TRBD1,15,-,TRBJ1-2,TRBV6-1,TGTGCCAGCCACACACGCGGGACAGGAACATATGGCTACACCTTC,CASHTRGTGTYGYTF
-,17,-,TRBJ1-4,TRBV28,TGTGCCAGCAGTTCTCAGGGGAAAGGTGCAACTAATGAAAAACTGTTTTTT,CASSSQGKGATNEKLFF
-,15,-,TRBJ2-5,TRBV5-4,TGTGCCAGCAGCCAACCCCAGGGAAAGGGGGAGACCCAGTACTTC,CASSQPQGKGETQYF
TRBD2,17,-,TRBJ2-7,TRBV28,TGTGCCAGCAGTTTCCCTCCAAGCGGGAGGGCCTCCTACGAGCAGTACTTC,CASSFPPSGRASYEQYF
-,16,once,TRBJ1-4,TRBV11-3,TGTGCCAGCAGTTCCCACTCCGCAGGTGGGTACGAAAAACTGTTTTTT,CASSSHSAGGYEKLFF
-,16,-,TRBJ1-1,TRBV10-1,TGCGCCAGCAGTGAGGAAGATCCCTTGAGGAACACTGAAGCTTTCTTT,CASSEEDPLRNTEAFF
-,14,-,TRBJ2-5,TRBV10-3,TGTGCCATCAGTGTGGGGACTCTCGGAGAGACCCAGTACTTC,CAISVGTLGETQYF
-,16,-,TRBJ2-1,TRBV9,TGTGCCAGCAGCGGGACCCTGGGTAGCGGAGGCAATGAGCAGTTCTTC,CASSGTLGSGGNEQFF
TRBD1,16,-,TRBJ2-2,TRBV9,TGTGCCAGCAGCGCCTTGGGACAGGTGAACACCGGGGAGCTGTTTTTT,CASSALGQVNTGELFF
-,13,-,TRBJ2-2,TRBV9,TGTGCCAGCAGCGTTCTCTACCCCGGGGAGCTGTTTTTT,CASSVLYPGELFF
-,15,-,TRBJ1-3,TRBV5-1,TGCGCCAGCAGCCCCGCGGGAACGGCCGGAAACACCATATATTTT,CASSPAGTAGNTIYF
TRBD1,14,many,TRBJ1-1,TRBV5-4,TGTGCCAGCAGCCCGGGACAGGGGACGTATGTAGCTTTCTTT,CASSPGQGTYVAFF
-,15,-,TRBJ1-1,TRBV19,TGTGCCAGTAGTATCTCCGGGACACAGAACACTGAAGCTTTCTTT,CASSISGTQNTEAFF
TRBD1,15,-,TRBJ1-4,TRBV9,TGTGCCAGCAGCGTATCTGGGACAGGGTGGGAAAAACTGTTTTTT,CASSVSGTGWEKLFF
TRBD1,15,-,TRBJ2-5,TRBV18,TGTGCCAGCTCACCGCTAAGACAGGGTGGAGAGACCCAGTACTTC,CASSPLRQGGETQYF
TRBD1,14,-,TRBJ2-7,TRBV28,TGTGCCAGCAGTTTACCGGGACAGACCTACGAGCAGTACTTC,CASSLPGQTYEQYF
TRBD2,16,-,TRBJ2-3,TRBV7-9,TGTGCCAGCAGCCCCCGGACTAGCGGGAATTTAAATACGCAGTATTTT,CASSPRTSGNLNTQYF
-,15,-,TRBJ2-1,TRBV14,TGTGCCAGCAGCGGTAGGCGGTTACAGGGCGGTGAGCAGTTCTTC,CASSGRRLQGGEQFF
TRBD2,14,-,TRBJ2-1,TRBV6-6,TGTGCCAGCAGTTACCGGGGGGGTTGGAATGAGCAGTTCTTC,CASSYRGGWNEQFF
TRBD1,14,-,TRBJ2-2,TRBV11-2,TGTGCCAGCAGCTTAATCCAGGGGGCCGGGGAGCTGTTTTTT,CASSLIQGAGELFF
-,17,-,TRBJ1-2,TRBV28,TGTGCCAGCAGTTTAATGGGAGGGGGGAACCTAAACTATGGCTACACCTTC,CASSLMGGGNLNYGYTF
-,15,-,TRBJ2-6,TRBV25-1,TGTGCCAGCAGCGAGGGTCTCGGGGGGGCCAACGTCCTGACTTTC,CASSEGLGGANVLTF
-,20,-,TRBJ2-2,TRBV6-1,TGTGCCAGCAGTGAAGCGGAGGGGGCACTTCCGACTCCGTACACCGGGGAGCTGTTTTTT,CASSEAEGALPTPYTGELFF
TRBD1,15,-,TRBJ2-3,TRBV6-4,TGTGCCAGCAGTGACTCGACAGGGGGCGCAGATACGCAGTATTTT,CASSDSTGGADTQYF
-,13,-,TRBJ2-2,TRBV7-7,TGTGCTAGCAGCGAGCTAGCCACCGGGGAGCTGTTTTTT,CASSELATGELFF
TRBD1,16,many,TRBJ2-1,TRBV28,TGTGCCAGCCGATGGACAGGCCCGAGCTCCTACAATGAGCAGTTCTTC,CASRWTGPSSYNEQFF
-,15,-,TRBJ1-1,TRBV27,TGTGCCAGCAGTTTATCCCCAGGGCTGCACACTGAAGCTTTCTTT,CASSLSPGLHTEAFF
TRBD1,18,-,TRBJ1-5,TRBV19,TGTGCCAGTAGTATGGGGACAGGGTGGGGAGCCGGCAATCAGCCCCAGCATTTT,CASSMGTGWGAGNQPQHF
TRBD1,22,-,TRBJ2-3,TRBV7-6,TGTGCCAGCAGCCAGACACTTGGACAGGGGGTGCACTCGGGTATTGGCACAGATACGCAGTATTTT,CASSQTLGQGVHSGIGTDTQYF
TRBD2,18,-,TRBJ2-3,TRBV28,TGTGCCAGCAGGGCCGGTGGACTAGCGGGGGGGCTTACAGATACGCAGTATTTT,CASRAGGLAGGLTDTQYF
-,15,-,TRBJ2-6,TRBV11-3,TGTGCCAGCAGCTTAGGGGGCCTCGGGGCCAACGTCCTGACTTTC,CASSLGGLGANVLTF
-,16,-,TRBJ1-5,TRBV7-8,TGTGCCAGCAGCTTAGCTGACAGTCATAGCAATCAGCCCCAGCATTTT,CASSLADSHSNQPQHF
TRBD2,14,-,TRBJ2-7,TRBV27,TGTGCCAGCACCTTGGGTGGACTAGCGGACGAGCAGTACTTC,CASTLGGLADEQYF
TRBD2,16,once,TRBJ2-1,TRBV7-2,TGTGCCAGCAGCTTAGCGCGGACTAGCGGGGGGAATGAGCAGTTCTTC,CASSLARTSGGNEQFF
TRBD1,15,-,TRBJ2-5,TRBV19,TGTGCCAGTAGTTCCGGGACAGGGCGACAAGAGACCCAGTACTTC,CASSSGTGRQETQYF
-,14,-,TRBJ2-7,TRBV23-1,TGCGCCAGCAGCCTGAGGAGGGTTGGCTGCGAGCAGTACTTC,CASSLRRVGCEQYF
TRBD1,14,-,TRBJ1-4,TRBV3-1/TRBV3-2,TGTGCCAGCAGCCAAGGGACAGGGAGTGAAAAACTGTTTTTT,CASSQGTGSEKLFF
-,19,-,TRBJ1-5,TRBV30,TGTGCCTGGAGCCTCCCCCAAAGGGGATCGCTTTTGAGCAATCAGCCCCAGCATTTT,CAWSLPQRGSLLSNQPQHF
-,15,-,TRBJ2-1,TRBV29-1,TGCAGCGTTGAAGGGAGGGAGAGCTCCTACAATGAGCAGTTCTTC,CSVEGRESSYNEQFF
TRBD1,15,-,TRBJ1-2,TRBV5-1,TGCGCCAGCAGCTTGGGCGGGACAGGGGTTGATGGCTACACCTTC,CASSLGGTGVDGYTF
-,15,-,TRBJ1-6,TRBV11-2,TGTGCCAGCAGCTTAGAGGGGGCTAGAGGTTCACCCCTCCACTTT,CASSLEGARGSPLHF